A selection of T cell receptor beta chains follows, all from one sample in a study of blood T cell repertoires in COVID-19. Only in-frame clones appear in the TCRdb table, and some are missing; sequencing was by immunoSEQ multiplex PCR. The sample lists 250,000 to 300,000 clones; approximately 84% were seen once. The specimen was PBMCs or T cells enriched from blood (not recorded which). Receptor source: a woman aged 45-59 years who had been exposed to COVID-19. The CDR3 runs from the conserved cysteine through the conserved F or W. Fields, in order: D gene, clone size, J gene, V gene, CDR3 DNA, CDR3 protein. A D gene is named only where the DNA matches it firmly. Some rows have no size entry. The others give once, few or many, or a class for an expanded clone.

d_call: -
clone_size: -
j_call: TRBJ1-1
v_call: TRBV29-1
cdr3_nt: TGCAGCGTCGCTACAGGGAAGGTCACTGAAGCTTTCTTT
cdr3_aa: CSVATGKVTEAFF

d_call: -
clone_size: -
j_call: TRBJ2-1
v_call: TRBV9
cdr3_nt: TGTGCCAGCGAAGGGGGCGCGGGGAATGAGCAGTTCTTC
cdr3_aa: CASEGGAGNEQFF

d_call: -
clone_size: -
j_call: TRBJ2-7
v_call: TRBV30
cdr3_nt: TGTGCCTGGAGTGTAGCCGGAAGGGGAAACTCCTACGAGCAGTACTTC
cdr3_aa: CAWSVAGRGNSYEQYF

d_call: -
clone_size: -
j_call: TRBJ2-1
v_call: TRBV6-2/TRBV6-3
cdr3_nt: TGTGCCAGCAGTTACGTCGGGGGGCACTCCTACAATGAGCAGTTCTTC
cdr3_aa: CASSYVGGHSYNEQFF

d_call: -
clone_size: -
j_call: TRBJ1-3
v_call: TRBV14
cdr3_nt: TGTGCCAGCAGCCTCAGGGGCTCTGGAAACACCATATATTTT
cdr3_aa: CASSLRGSGNTIYF

d_call: -
clone_size: -
j_call: TRBJ1-5
v_call: TRBV19
cdr3_nt: TGTGCCAGTAGTCTTTTGGGGGCTCGCAATCAGCCCCAGCATTTT
cdr3_aa: CASSLLGARNQPQHF

d_call: -
clone_size: -
j_call: TRBJ1-1
v_call: TRBV11-2
cdr3_nt: TGTGCCAGCAGGCGGGACGGCCTTCGATCTGGTTCTTTCTTT
cdr3_aa: CASRRDGLRSGSFF

d_call: TRBD1
clone_size: -
j_call: TRBJ1-2
v_call: TRBV30
cdr3_nt: TGTGCCTGGAGGGATAGGGACAGGGGGTCCCCCGGCGATGGCTACACCTTC
cdr3_aa: CAWRDRDRGSPGDGYTF

d_call: -
clone_size: -
j_call: TRBJ2-5
v_call: TRBV5-5
cdr3_nt: TGTGCCAGCAGCCTGGGGGGGAGACAGGGTTCGCAGACCCAGTACTTC
cdr3_aa: CASSLGGRQGSQTQYF

d_call: TRBD1
clone_size: once
j_call: TRBJ2-3
v_call: TRBV11-2
cdr3_nt: TGTGCCAGCAGCTGGACAGGGGGTTCTAGCACAGATACGCAGTATTTT
cdr3_aa: CASSWTGGSSTDTQYF

d_call: -
clone_size: once
j_call: TRBJ2-2
v_call: TRBV28
cdr3_nt: TGTGCCAGCAGTTTACGAGGACAGTACGCGAACACCGGGGAGCTGTTTTTT
cdr3_aa: CASSLRGQYANTGELFF

d_call: TRBD1
clone_size: few
j_call: TRBJ1-1
v_call: TRBV14
cdr3_nt: TGTGCCAGCAGCCCGGGGGGGACAGGGGCTTTCTTT
cdr3_aa: CASSPGGTGAFF

d_call: -
clone_size: once
j_call: TRBJ2-2
v_call: TRBV7-8
cdr3_nt: TGTGCCAGCAGCACGGACAGAACAGAAGCCGGGGAGCTGTTTTTT
cdr3_aa: CASSTDRTEAGELFF

d_call: -
clone_size: -
j_call: TRBJ1-1
v_call: TRBV19
cdr3_nt: TGTGCCAGTAGTATGGGGGGTATCACTGAAGCTTTCTTT
cdr3_aa: CASSMGGITEAFF

d_call: TRBD1
clone_size: -
j_call: TRBJ1-2
v_call: TRBV5-5
cdr3_nt: TGTGCCAGCAGCTTGAGCGAACAGGGGGTGAACTATGGCTACACCTTC
cdr3_aa: CASSLSEQGVNYGYTF

d_call: -
clone_size: -
j_call: TRBJ1-2
v_call: TRBV3-1/TRBV3-2
cdr3_nt: TGTGCCAGCAGCCGTACACCCCGGGAGGTTCTCTATGGCTACACCTTC
cdr3_aa: CASSRTPREVLYGYTF

d_call: -
clone_size: -
j_call: TRBJ1-2
v_call: TRBV12-3/TRBV12-4
cdr3_nt: TGTGCCAGCAGTTTAGACAGCCAAGGCTACACCTTC
cdr3_aa: CASSLDSQGYTF

d_call: -
clone_size: -
j_call: TRBJ1-2
v_call: TRBV11-2
cdr3_nt: TGTGCCAGCAGCCTTGCCGGGATCCTCTCCTTC
cdr3_aa: CASSLAGILSF

d_call: -
clone_size: -
j_call: TRBJ1-2
v_call: TRBV6-5
cdr3_nt: TGTGCCAGCAGTTACTCAATAGGCCCGGGGGGCTACACCTTC
cdr3_aa: CASSYSIGPGGYTF

d_call: TRBD2
clone_size: -
j_call: TRBJ2-3
v_call: TRBV7-2
cdr3_nt: TGTGCCAGCAGCTTCTTAGCAGGGCGCGGGGGACGAAACACAGATACGCAGTATTTT
cdr3_aa: CASSFLAGRGGRNTDTQYF

d_call: TRBD2
clone_size: -
j_call: TRBJ2-2
v_call: TRBV7-8
cdr3_nt: TGTGCCAGCGCCTTCGGGGGACTAGCTTTTCACACCGGGGAGCTGTTTTTT
cdr3_aa: CASAFGGLAFHTGELFF

d_call: TRBD1
clone_size: -
j_call: TRBJ2-1
v_call: TRBV12-3/TRBV12-4
cdr3_nt: TGTGCCAGCAGTTTCGGGACAGGGGGATTCTTC
cdr3_aa: CASSFGTGGFF

d_call: -
clone_size: -
j_call: TRBJ1-1
v_call: TRBV5-5
cdr3_nt: TGTGCCAGCAGCTTGGCCGGAGTGAGGCGAGGGATGGACACTGAAGCTTTCTTT
cdr3_aa: CASSLAGVRRGMDTEAFF

d_call: -
clone_size: -
j_call: TRBJ1-6
v_call: TRBV29-1
cdr3_nt: TGCAGCGTACGGCCAAGGGGTAATTCACCCCTCCACTTT
cdr3_aa: CSVRPRGNSPLHF

d_call: -
clone_size: -
j_call: TRBJ2-1
v_call: TRBV14
cdr3_nt: TGTGCCAGCAGCCCCCCCGGGGGAGGGGGCAATGAGCAGTTCTTC
cdr3_aa: CASSPPGGGGNEQFF

d_call: TRBD1
clone_size: -
j_call: TRBJ2-1
v_call: TRBV5-1
cdr3_nt: TGCGCCAGCAGCTCGGGGGACAGGGACAACAATGAGCAGTTCTTC
cdr3_aa: CASSSGDRDNNEQFF

d_call: TRBD1
clone_size: -
j_call: TRBJ1-1
v_call: TRBV6-2/TRBV6-3
cdr3_nt: TGTGCCAGCAGTTACTCGAACTGGAGAAGGGGCACAGGGGAGAACACTGAAGCTTTCTTT
cdr3_aa: CASSYSNWRRGTGENTEAFF

d_call: TRBD2
clone_size: -
j_call: TRBJ2-5
v_call: TRBV5-1
cdr3_nt: TGCGCCAGCAAATCTAGCGGGGGACAAGAGACCCAGTACTTC
cdr3_aa: CASKSSGGQETQYF

d_call: -
clone_size: -
j_call: TRBJ1-5
v_call: TRBV7-2
cdr3_nt: TGTGCCAGCAGCTTTTCTCAGGGGATAGGGGTGAGCAATCAGCCCCAGCATTTT
cdr3_aa: CASSFSQGIGVSNQPQHF

d_call: -
clone_size: -
j_call: TRBJ1-2
v_call: TRBV30
cdr3_nt: TGTGCCTGGAGCTCCGGGCAGGGATATGGCTACACCTTC
cdr3_aa: CAWSSGQGYGYTF

d_call: TRBD1
clone_size: -
j_call: TRBJ1-2
v_call: TRBV6-5
cdr3_nt: TGTGCCAGCAGTTACGGGACAGGGGGAAACTATGGCTACACCTTC
cdr3_aa: CASSYGTGGNYGYTF

d_call: -
clone_size: -
j_call: TRBJ1-2
v_call: TRBV7-2
cdr3_nt: TGTGCCAGCAGCCCCCAAGACAGATATGGCTACACCTTC
cdr3_aa: CASSPQDRYGYTF

d_call: -
clone_size: -
j_call: TRBJ1-2
v_call: TRBV12-3/TRBV12-4
cdr3_nt: TGTGCCAGCAGTTTATACTCACGATACTACACCTTC
cdr3_aa: CASSLYSRYYTF

d_call: -
clone_size: few
j_call: TRBJ2-4
v_call: TRBV7-8
cdr3_nt: TGTGCCAGCAGCTTACGAGGGCGGCAGGGGTCAAACATTCAGTACTTC
cdr3_aa: CASSLRGRQGSNIQYF

d_call: -
clone_size: few
j_call: TRBJ1-3
v_call: TRBV7-2
cdr3_nt: TGTGCCAGCAGCTCAGGGGCTGGAAACACCATATATTTT
cdr3_aa: CASSSGAGNTIYF

d_call: TRBD1
clone_size: -
j_call: TRBJ2-7
v_call: TRBV18
cdr3_nt: TGTGCCAGCTCACGACAGGGCTACGAGCAGTACTTC
cdr3_aa: CASSRQGYEQYF

d_call: -
clone_size: once
j_call: TRBJ1-1
v_call: TRBV12-5
cdr3_nt: TGTGCTAGTGGCCGGGCCTTCGGGGGTGAAGCTTTCTTT
cdr3_aa: CASGRAFGGEAFF